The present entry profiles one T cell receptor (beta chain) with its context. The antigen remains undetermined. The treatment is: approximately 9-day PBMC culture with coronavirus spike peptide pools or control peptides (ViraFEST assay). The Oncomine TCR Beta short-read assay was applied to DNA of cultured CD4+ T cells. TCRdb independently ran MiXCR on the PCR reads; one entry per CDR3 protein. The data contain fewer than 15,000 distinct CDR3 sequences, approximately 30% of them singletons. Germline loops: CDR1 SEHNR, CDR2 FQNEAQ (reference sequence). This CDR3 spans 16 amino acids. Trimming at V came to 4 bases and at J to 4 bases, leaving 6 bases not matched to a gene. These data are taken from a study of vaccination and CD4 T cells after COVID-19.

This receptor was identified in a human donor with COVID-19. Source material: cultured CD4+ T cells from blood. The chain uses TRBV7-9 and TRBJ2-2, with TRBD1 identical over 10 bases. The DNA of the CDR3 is TGTGCCAGCAGCTCCAGACAGGGGGCGGTCACCGGGGAGCTGTTTTTT. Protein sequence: CASSSRQGAVTGELFF.